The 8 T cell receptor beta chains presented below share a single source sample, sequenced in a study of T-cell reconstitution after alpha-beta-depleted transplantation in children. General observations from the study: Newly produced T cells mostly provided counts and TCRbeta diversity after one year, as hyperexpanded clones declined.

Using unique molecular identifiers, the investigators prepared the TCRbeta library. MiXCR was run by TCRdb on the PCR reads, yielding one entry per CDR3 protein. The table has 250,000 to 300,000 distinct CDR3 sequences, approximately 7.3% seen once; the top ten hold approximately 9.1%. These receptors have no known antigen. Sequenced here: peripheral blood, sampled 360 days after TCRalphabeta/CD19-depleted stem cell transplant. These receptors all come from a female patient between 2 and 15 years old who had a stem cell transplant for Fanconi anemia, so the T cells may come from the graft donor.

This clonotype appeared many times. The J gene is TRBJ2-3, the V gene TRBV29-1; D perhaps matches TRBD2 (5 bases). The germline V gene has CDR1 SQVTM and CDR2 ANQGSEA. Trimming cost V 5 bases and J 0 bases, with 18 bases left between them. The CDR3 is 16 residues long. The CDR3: CSVSYLLSGSTDTQYF. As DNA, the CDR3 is TGCAGCGTTTCCTACCTCCTCAGCGGTAGCACAGATACGCAGTATTTT.

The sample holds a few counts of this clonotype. The chain's CDR3 is CSARDSTGALYNEQFF. Here the CDR3 DNA reads TGCAGTGCTCGGGACTCTACGGGGGCGTTATACAATGAGCAGTTCTTC. This rearrangement joins TRBV20-1 to TRBJ2-1; possibly TRBD1 or TRBD2 for D (6 bases each). The CDR3 contains 16 residues. The ends were cut back, 5 bases at V and 4 bases at J, with 21 bases in the middle. The V gene's germline CDR1 is DFQATT and CDR2 SNEGSKA (reference sequence).

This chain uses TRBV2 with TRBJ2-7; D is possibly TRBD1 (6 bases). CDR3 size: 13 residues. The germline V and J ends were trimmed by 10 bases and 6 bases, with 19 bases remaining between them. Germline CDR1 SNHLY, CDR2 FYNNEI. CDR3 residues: CATGDQLDGEQYV. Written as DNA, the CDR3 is TGTGCCACAGGGGATCAGTTGGATGGCGAGCAGTACGTC.

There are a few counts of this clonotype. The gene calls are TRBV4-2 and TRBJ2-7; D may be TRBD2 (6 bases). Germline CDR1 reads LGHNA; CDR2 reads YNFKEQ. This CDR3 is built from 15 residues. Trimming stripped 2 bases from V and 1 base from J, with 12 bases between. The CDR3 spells CASSQFRGSSYEQYF. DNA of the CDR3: TGTGCCAGCAGCCAATTCCGGGGGTCGTCCTACGAGCAGTACTTC.

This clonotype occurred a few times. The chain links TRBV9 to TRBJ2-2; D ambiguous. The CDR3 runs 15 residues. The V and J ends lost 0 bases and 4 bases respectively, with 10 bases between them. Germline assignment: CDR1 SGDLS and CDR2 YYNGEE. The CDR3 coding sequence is TGTGCCAGCAGCGTAGAGAGTTTTGCCACCGGGGAGCTGTTTTTT. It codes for CASSVESFATGELFF.

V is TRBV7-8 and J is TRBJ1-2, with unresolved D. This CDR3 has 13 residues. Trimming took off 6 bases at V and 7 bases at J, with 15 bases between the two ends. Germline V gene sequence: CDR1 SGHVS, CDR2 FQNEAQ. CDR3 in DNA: TGTGCCAGCAGTCCCCCCGGGCGTAGTGGCTACACCTTC. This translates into CASSPPGRSGYTF.

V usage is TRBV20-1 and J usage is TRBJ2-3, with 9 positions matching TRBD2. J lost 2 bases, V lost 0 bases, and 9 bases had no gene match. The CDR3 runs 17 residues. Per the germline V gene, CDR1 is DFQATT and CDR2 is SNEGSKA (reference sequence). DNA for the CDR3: TGCAGTGCTAGAGACGCGAGACTAGCGGCGTACACAGATACGCAGTATTTT. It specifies CSARDARLAAYTDTQYF.

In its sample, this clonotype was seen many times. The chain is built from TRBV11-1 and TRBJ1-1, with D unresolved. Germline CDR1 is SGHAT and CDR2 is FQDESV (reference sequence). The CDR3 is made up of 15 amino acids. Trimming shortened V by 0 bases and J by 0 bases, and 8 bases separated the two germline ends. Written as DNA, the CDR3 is TGTGCCAGCAGCTTAGCCGAAGAAGTGAACACTGAAGCTTTCTTT. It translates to CASSLAEEVNTEAFF.